Below, 26 T cell receptor beta chains from the same sample are listed, as sequenced in a study of cytomegalovirus exposure and HLA in healthy donors (TCRdb year 2017). Libraries were made using the immunoSEQ multiplex PCR assay. A mixture of 60 forward primers for TCR Vbeta segments and 13 reverse primers for TCR Jbeta segments was used in the multiplex PCR. Imported from immuneACCESS, the table was reduced by TCRdb to in-frame sequences with V and J called. These copies leave out some clones; in studies compared against another copy, an unresolved V gene accounts for under half, and the cause of the remainder is not known. Within this sample are roughly 100,000 clones, with approximately 73% of them counted one time only. The leading ten clones occupy 10% to 13% of the sample. The source material was PBMCs. Every receptor here comes from a young woman in good health and CMV-seropositive.

The CDR3 spells CASSYAPGYDQPQHF. DNA for the CDR3: TGTGCCAGCAGTTACGCCCCAGGGTACGATCAGCCCCAGCATTTT. The chain recombines TRBV6-5 with TRBJ1-5; tentative D call: TRBD1 (5 bases). V was clipped by 2 bases and J by 5 bases, with 13 bases between them. CDR3 length equals 15 residues. CDR1 is MNHEY and CDR2 is SVGAGI in the germline V gene.

The chain links TRBV11-2 to TRBJ2-1; tentatively, D is TRBD1 (5 bases). The CDR3 has 15 residues. V lost 1 base to trimming and J lost 5 bases, with 12 bases between them. Germline V CDR1 and CDR2: SGHAT, FQNNGV. This chain's CDR3 is CASSLVQVRNNEQFF. CDR3 in DNA: TGTGCCAGCAGCTTAGTACAGGTTAGGAACAATGAGCAGTTCTTC. Full variable domain (missing parts from reference TRBV11-2 and TRBJ2-1): EAGVAQSPRYKIIEKRQSVAFWCNPISGHATLYWYQQILGQGPKLLIQFQNNGVVDDSQLPKDRFSAERLKGVDSTLKIQPAKLEDSAVYLCASSLVQVRNNEQFFGPGTRLTVL.

The V and J genes are TRBV19 and TRBJ1-5, with 7 bases lining up with TRBD1. V trimming: 3 bases; J trimming: 2 bases; junction bases outside the gene matches: 7. Germline-derived CDR1 and CDR2 are LNHDA and SQIVND (reference sequence). The CDR3 runs to 16 residues. As DNA, the CDR3 is TGTGCCAGTAGTATCGATAGGGGGCTTGGCAATCAGCCCCAGCATTTT. It encodes CASSIDRGLGNQPQHF.

This chain uses TRBV7-9 with TRBJ1-2; D is unresolved. CDR1 SEHNR and CDR2 FQNEAQ come from the germline V gene (reference sequence). The CDR3 is made up of 12 amino acids. Trimming left V 3 bases short and J 3 bases short, with 5 bases between. The CDR3 loop is CASSFEYYGYTF. CDR3 coding DNA: TGTGCCAGCAGCTTCGAGTACTATGGCTACACCTTC.

The gene calls are TRBV27 and TRBJ2-2; D call uncertain. This CDR3 has 13 residues. CDR1 is MNHEY, CDR2 SMNVEV, per germline (reference sequence). Trimming cost V 3 bases and J 4 bases, with 6 bases left between them. CDR3 protein: CASSLSSTGELFF. The CDR3 bases are TGTGCCAGCAGTTTGTCCTCCACCGGGGAGCTGTTTTTT.

This clone was observed a few times. The V call is TRBV9, the J call TRBJ1-1; D perhaps matches TRBD1 (6 bases). V lost 3 bases and J lost 0, with 9 bases in between. Germline V gives CDR1 SGDLS, CDR2 YYNGEE. This CDR3 region has 14 residues. The CDR3 nucleotides are TGTGCCAGCAGCGAAGGGGGAGTGAACACTGAAGCTTTCTTT. As protein: CASSEGGVNTEAFF.

The J gene is TRBJ2-1, the V gene TRBV6-6, with 10 positions matching TRBD1. J gave up 6 bases and V 6 bases, and 8 bases lay outside the gene matches. The germline CDR1 and CDR2 sequences are MNHNY and SVGAGI (reference sequence). The CDR3 length is 15 residues. The chain's CDR3 is CASRLDRGRINEQFF. In DNA, the CDR3 is TGTGCCAGCAGGCTAGACAGGGGGCGCATCAATGAGCAGTTCTTC.

The chain links TRBV6-5 to TRBJ2-7; D might be TRBD2 (7 bases). Germline loops: CDR1 MNHEY, CDR2 SVGAGI. V was shortened by 5 bases and J by 5 bases, with 19 bases between the two germline ends. The CDR3 consists of 15 residues. The CDR3 here is CASSLTGGQWDEQYF. The CDR3 region has the DNA TGTGCCAGCAGTCTTACGGGGGGCCAGTGGGACGAGCAGTACTTC.

This clone was seen a single time. This chain links TRBV2 with TRBJ1-6; 10 bases line up with TRBD1. Germline CDR1 is SNHLY and CDR2 is FYNNEI. J gave up 4 bases and V 7 bases, and 4 bases lay outside the gene matches. The CDR3 spans 15 residues. The CDR3 loop is CASTPGQGYNSPLHF. As DNA, the CDR3 is TGTGCCAGCACCCCGGGACAGGGGTATAATTCACCCCTCCACTTT.

This clone was counted a few times. The chain has TRBV20-1 and TRBJ2-5; TRBD2 might be the D (5 bases). In germline, CDR1 is DFQATT, CDR2 SNEGSKA (reference sequence). V lost 7 bases, J lost 4 bases, and 10 bases lay in between. The CDR3 is 11 residues long. CDR3 sequence (DNA): TGCAGTGGGGAGATAGGAGAGACCCAGTACTTC. Protein sequence: CSGEIGETQYF.

This clone has a single count. The gene calls are TRBV11-1 and TRBJ1-1; 9 nucleotides align to TRBD1. Germline CDR1 and CDR2: SGHAT and FQDESV (reference sequence). The CDR3 has 16 residues. The junction had 7 bases not matched to a gene; V was cut back by 0 bases and J by 5 bases. The CDR3 sequence is CASSLARDRDGTEAFF. CDR3 coding DNA: TGTGCCAGCAGCTTAGCCCGGGACAGGGACGGAACTGAAGCTTTCTTT.

This CDR3 reads CASSPTGTGLEQYF. The CDR3 DNA follows: TGTGCCAGCAGCCCTACCGGGACAGGTCTTGAGCAGTACTTC. The genes are TRBV9 and TRBJ2-7; the match to TRBD1 covers 8 bases. Germline CDR1 SGDLS, CDR2 YYNGEE. The CDR3 is made up of 14 amino acids. Losses at the gene ends were 4 bases for V and 7 bases for J; bases not matched to a gene: 10.

V is TRBV5-4 and J is TRBJ1-1, with 10 bases lining up with TRBD1. J lost 3 bases, V lost 0 bases, and 2 bases had no gene match. Germline CDR1 SGHNT, CDR2 YYREEE (reference sequence). This CDR3 contains 15 residues. CDR3 DNA: TGTGCCAGCAGCTTGGGAGGACAGGGGGACACTGAAGCTTTCTTT. Translation: CASSLGGQGDTEAFF.

V usage is TRBV11-3 and J usage is TRBJ2-1, with 10 bases fitting TRBD2. The V gene end was trimmed by 5 bases and the J gene end by 5 bases; junction bases not matched to a gene: 9. The length of the CDR3 is 16 residues. In germline, CDR1 is SGHNT, CDR2 YENEEA. This CDR3 reads CASSTSLAGENNEQFF. The CDR3 nucleotides read TGTGCCAGCAGCACCTCCCTAGCGGGGGAAAACAATGAGCAGTTCTTC.

The chain combines TRBV7-2 with TRBJ2-3; 8 positions match TRBD2. The CDR3 spans 19 residues. From germline, CDR1 is SGHTA and CDR2 FQGNSA. Trimming cost V 0 bases and J 3 bases; bases outside gene matches: 14. The CDR3 nucleotides are TGTGCCAGCAGCTTAGCGATCGACCTCGGTCGGGGGGGAACAGATACGCAGTATTTT. This codes for CASSLAIDLGRGGTDTQYF.

The gene calls are TRBV29-1 and TRBJ1-2; D unclear. V was trimmed by 1 base and J by 8 bases, leaving 17 bases between them. Germline V gene data show CDR1 as SQVTM and CDR2 as ANQGSEA. The CDR3 is made up of 14 amino acids. CDR3 residues: CSVEGREGGYGYTF. The CDR3 DNA reads as TGCAGCGTTGAAGGTCGTGAGGGAGGGTACGGCTACACCTTC. The whole variable domain, filled in from reference TRBV29-1 and TRBJ1-2, reads SAVISQKPSRDICQRGTSLTIQCQVDSQVTMMFWYRQQPGQSLTLIATANQGSEATYESGFVIDKFPISRPNLTFSTLTVSNMSPEDSSIYLCSVEGREGGYGYTFGSGTRLTVV.

The J gene is TRBJ1-1, the V gene TRBV5-4; TRBD1 matches at 9 bases. The CDR3 loop spans 15 amino acids. V lost 3 bases, J lost 3 bases, and 6 bases stayed unmatched. Germline assignment: CDR1 SGHNT and CDR2 YYREEE (reference sequence). CDR3 residues: CASSSLGQGYTEAFF. CDR3 nucleotides: TGTGCCAGCAGCTCCCTGGGACAGGGATACACTGAAGCTTTCTTT.

This clone appeared a single time. The chain couples TRBV5-1 to TRBJ2-5, with D possibly being TRBD1 (6 bases). The germline V gene encodes CDR1 SGHRS and CDR2 YFSETQ. CDR3 length: 13 residues. V lost 5 bases and J 4 bases, leaving 12 bases between the germline ends. CDR3 nucleotide sequence: TGCGCCAGCAGTGAAGGGACACTAGAGACCCAGTACTTC. The encoded protein is CASSEGTLETQYF. Looking up the rest from reference TRBV5-1 and TRBJ2-5 gives the full variable domain: KAGVTQTPRYLIKTRGQQVTLSCSPISGHRSVSWYQQTPGQGLQFLFEYFSETQRNKGNFPGRFSGRQFSNSRSEMNVSTLELGDSALYLCASSEGTLETQYFGPGTRLLVL.

The sample holds a few counts of this clone. The CDR3 spells CASSLSPIGQGGTGELFF. The DNA for the CDR3 is TGTGCCAGCAGTTTATCGCCTATAGGACAGGGGGGAACCGGGGAGCTGTTTTTT. This rearrangement joins TRBV27 to TRBJ2-2; 10 bases line up with TRBD1. The CDR3 is made up of 18 amino acids. Germline V gives CDR1 MNHEY, CDR2 SMNVEV (reference sequence). Trimming at V came to 0 bases and at J to 5 bases, leaving 9 bases not matched to a gene.

V gene TRBV11-2 combines with J gene TRBJ2-4; 8 nucleotides agree with TRBD1. Trimming at V came to 7 bases and at J to 5 bases, leaving 4 bases not matched to a gene. CDR3 length: 13 residues. The germline V gene encodes CDR1 SGHAT and CDR2 FQNNGV. CDR3 residues: CASTQQGENIQYF. DNA for the CDR3: TGTGCCAGCACCCAACAGGGGGAAAACATTCAGTACTTC.

The chain carries TRBV18 and TRBJ2-5; TRBD1 is a possible D gene (5 bases). The CDR3 consists of 13 residues. Germline CDR1 and CDR2: KGHSH and LQKENI. Trimming pared 1 base from V and 5 bases from J, leaving 8 bases between. The CDR3 is CASSPRQPETQYF. The CDR3 DNA sequence: TGTGCCAGCTCACCACGACAGCCCGAGACCCAGTACTTC. Full variable domain (outside the CDR3, taken from reference TRBV18 and TRBJ2-5): NAGVMQNPRHLVRRRGQEARLRCSPMKGHSHVYWYRQLPEEGLKFMVYLQKENIIDESGMPKERFSAEFPKEGPSILRIQQVVRGDSAAYFCASSPRQPETQYFGPGTRLLVL.

This chain links TRBV4-3 with TRBJ2-7; 11 bases are a match to TRBD1. Trimming cost V 3 bases and J 5 bases; bases outside gene matches: 9. Germline loops: CDR1 LGHNA, CDR2 YSLEER. The CDR3 length is 16 residues. CDR3 nucleotide sequence: TGCGCCAGCAGCCACGACCCGGGACAGGGGGGAGACGAGCAGTACTTC. Encoded protein: CASSHDPGQGGDEQYF.

J is TRBJ2-2 and V is TRBV5-6; D perhaps matches TRBD1 (5 bases). The CDR3 consists of 17 residues. Trimming left V 3 bases short and J 0 bases short, with 15 bases between. Germline V CDR1 and CDR2: SGHDT, YYEEEE. CDR3 residues: CASSSPGGHANTGELFF. The CDR3 nucleotides read TGTGCCAGCAGCTCCCCCGGCGGACACGCGAACACCGGGGAGCTGTTTTTT.

V gene TRBV7-9 combines with J gene TRBJ1-2; D is perhaps TRBD1 (5 bases). V lost 4 bases and J 4 bases, leaving 10 bases between the germline ends. The CDR3 has 13 amino acids. Germline loops: CDR1 SEHNR, CDR2 FQNEAQ (reference sequence). Written as DNA, the CDR3 is TGTGCCAGCAGCTCGGGGGGGTTCTATGGCTACACCTTC. Translated, it gives CASSSGGFYGYTF.

CDR3 amino acids: CASSPGQGGEKLFF. The CDR3, as DNA: TGTGCCAGCAGCCCAGGACAGGGTGGGGAAAAACTGTTTTTT. The chain joins TRBV7-9 to TRBJ1-4, with 8 bases aligning to TRBD1. V shed 5 bases, J shed 8 bases, and the junction held 7 bases outside the gene matches. The CDR3 length is 14 residues. Germline V CDR1 and CDR2: SEHNR, FQNEAQ (reference sequence).

In its sample, this clone was seen once. V gene TRBV7-2 combines with J gene TRBJ2-7; 9 bases fit TRBD1. This CDR3 has 14 amino acids. CDR1 and CDR2 from the germline V gene are SGHTA and FQGNSA. Unmatched junction bases numbered 4, after V lost 5 bases and J lost 2 bases. The CDR3 coding sequence is TGTGCCAGCAGCCGGGACAGGGTTGCCTACGAGCAGTACTTC. Amino acid sequence: CASSRDRVAYEQYF.